Listed below are T cell receptor beta chains from one sample, sequenced in a study of T-cell reconstitution after alpha-beta-depleted transplantation in children. TCRdb re-called the PCR reads through MiXCR, storing one row per CDR3 protein. The repertoire consists of approximately 220,000 distinct CDR3 sequences, with roughly 15% occurring once and the leading ten covering roughly two fifths. The input for sequencing was PBMCs, mostly from graft donor cells, taken 360 days after TCRalphabeta/CD19-depleted stem cell transplant. These receptors were collected from a male patient under 10 years old who had a stem cell transplant for acute lymphoblastic leukemia, so the T cells may come from the graft donor. Each CDR3 is given with its conserved first and last residue. The D gene is left open where the match is weak. Expanded clones are given a class, and other clones once, few, many or no size at all.

v_call,clone_size,d_call,j_call,cdr3_nt,cdr3_aa
TRBV12-3/TRBV12-4,-,TRBD1,TRBJ1-4,TGTGCCAGCAGTTCGCCCCCCACAGGGGACGAAAAACTGTTTTTT,CASSSPPTGDEKLFF
TRBV27,many,TRBD2,TRBJ2-3,TGTGCCAGCAGTTTATCTGGTAGCGGGGGGCGCACAGATACGCAGTATTTT,CASSLSGSGGRTDTQYF
TRBV5-1,-,TRBD2,TRBJ2-3,TGCGCCAGCAGCTCAGCGGGGGCCCTCACAGATACGCAGTATTTT,CASSSAGALTDTQYF
TRBV6-2/TRBV6-3,many,TRBD1,TRBJ1-1,TGTGCCAGCAGTTACTTTTTCCAGGGGGCGAACACTGAAGCTTTCTTT,CASSYFFQGANTEAFF
TRBV5-1,few,-,TRBJ2-2,TGCGCCAGCAGCTTGGAGAGTTACACCGGGGAGCTGTTTTTT,CASSLESYTGELFF
TRBV25-1,many,-,TRBJ1-4,TGTGCCAGCAGTGAGGGGCGTGGACTGTTTTTT,CASSEGRGLFF
TRBV20-1,few,-,TRBJ1-3,TGCAGTGTGCTTAGGGTCAGCGACACCATATATTTT,CSVLRVSDTIYF
TRBV12-3/TRBV12-4,many,-,TRBJ1-5,TGTGCCAGCAGTTTAGGGGCAGGGTGGGGCAATCAGCCCCAGCATTTT,CASSLGAGWGNQPQHF
TRBV6-5,-,-,TRBJ1-5,TGTGCCAGCAGTTCCAAGCCCGTCACAATCGACAATCAGCCCCAGCATTTT,CASSSKPVTIDNQPQHF
TRBV6-1,-,-,TRBJ2-6,TGTGCCAGCCGGTTTCCTGGGGCCAACGTCCTGACTTTC,CASRFPGANVLTF
TRBV19,-,-,TRBJ1-5,TGTGCCAGTAGTTTCACGTTGGGTCAGCCCCAGCATTTT,CASSFTLGQPQHF
TRBV6-1,few,-,TRBJ1-1,TGTGCCAGCAGTCCAAACAGAGAGAACACTGAAGCTTTCTTT,CASSPNRENTEAFF
TRBV7-9,few,-,TRBJ2-7,TGTGCCAGCAGCACGAACTACGAGCAGTACTTC,CASSTNYEQYF
TRBV6-2/TRBV6-3,-,TRBD1,TRBJ2-1,TGTGCCAGCAGTTTCAGGGGGCCGCATATCTACAATGAGCAGTTCTTC,CASSFRGPHIYNEQFF
TRBV14,few,TRBD2,TRBJ2-1,TGTGCCAGCAGCCAAGGGGGGGGACTACAGCAGTTCTTC,CASSQGGGLQQFF
TRBV5-1,-,-,TRBJ2-7,TGCGCCAGCAGCTTTTTGGACATTTCCTACGAGCAGTACTTC,CASSFLDISYEQYF
TRBV28,few,TRBD1,TRBJ2-7,TGTGCCAGCAGCATAGACAGGGTAGGCTCCTACGAGCAGTACTTC,CASSIDRVGSYEQYF
TRBV5-1,many,-,TRBJ2-2,TGCGCCAGCAGCGTCCCGGGACGTTCCGGGGAGCTGTTTTTT,CASSVPGRSGELFF
TRBV11-1,-,TRBD2,TRBJ2-1,TGTGCCAGCAGCCCGCCGGGACTAGCGGGGGGTATGAGCTCCTACAATGAGCAGTTCTTC,CASSPPGLAGGMSSYNEQFF
TRBV24-1,-,-,TRBJ2-1,TGTGCCACCAGTGAACAGGATAATGAGCAGTTCTTC,CATSEQDNEQFF
TRBV25-1,-,-,TRBJ2-1,TGTGCCAGCAGTGAATTCGTGACTCCGAATGAGCGGTTCTTC,CASSEFVTPNERFF
TRBV15,-,-,TRBJ1-1,TGTACCTTCTTGGGGGACACTGAAGCTTTCTTT,CTFLGDTEAFF
TRBV4-2,few,-,TRBJ2-3,TGTGCCAGCAGCCAAGAATCGGGAGCCACAGATACGCAGTATTTT,CASSQESGATDTQYF